The present entry profiles one T cell receptor beta chain with its context. V lost 4 bases, J lost 2 bases, and 16 bases lay in between. Germline V gene data show CDR1 as SGHDT and CDR2 as YYEEEE. The CDR3 is 15 amino acids. Measured with immunoSEQ multiplex PCR; TCRdb has only the in-frame clones, and not every one. The sample includes fewer than 350,000 clones, 86% of them seen just once. These data are taken from a study of blood T cell repertoires in COVID-19. Input material: peripheral blood. The receptor comes from a man between 40 and 49 years old with active or convalescent COVID-19. The rearrangement joins TRBV5-6 to TRBJ2-7; possibly TRBD2 for D (5 bases). The CDR3 spells CASSPFPEVTYEQYF. CDR3 DNA sequence: TGTGCCAGCAGCCCATTCCCGGAGGTGACCTACGAGCAGTACTTC.